Presented here are 6 T cell receptor beta chains from one specimen sequenced in a study of blood T cell repertoires in COVID-19. TCRdb's copy holds only in-frame clones and misses some; the assay was immunoSEQ multiplex PCR. The sample includes hundreds of thousands of clones, over 70% of them seen just once. The sequencing input was peripheral blood. These receptors all come from a woman in her forties or fifties with acute or convalescent COVID-19.

This sequence joins TRBV10-3 and TRBJ1-1, with D perhaps matching TRBD1 (5 bases). Germline V gene lookup returns CDR1 ENHRY and CDR2 SYGVKD. The CDR3 has 16 residues. Trimming cost V 2 bases and J 0 bases, with 13 bases left between them. CDR3 sequence: CAISEQGVMVNTEAFF. The DNA of the CDR3 is TGTGCCATCAGTGAGCAAGGGGTTATGGTGAACACTGAAGCTTTCTTT.

This clone is a singleton in its sample. The chain combines TRBV5-1 with TRBJ1-1, with D uncertain. V was clipped by 3 bases and J by 2 bases, with 8 bases between them. Germline CDR1 SGHRS, CDR2 YFSETQ. This CDR3 is built from 13 residues. DNA for the CDR3: TGCGCCAGCAGCTCAACACGCAACACTGAAGCTTTCTTT. This encodes CASSSTRNTEAFF. Supplemented by reference TRBV5-1 and TRBJ1-1, the full variable domain reads KAGVTQTPRYLIKTRGQQVTLSCSPISGHRSVSWYQQTPGQGLQFLFEYFSETQRNKGNFPGRFSGRQFSNSRSEMNVSTLELGDSALYLCASSSTRNTEAFFGQGTRLTVV.

The CDR3 DNA reads TGTGCCAGCAGTTACGGTACAGCCGGCTCAGATACGCAGTATTTT. Translation: CASSYGTAGSDTQYF. The chain combines TRBV6-5 with TRBJ2-3; D remains ambiguous. The CDR3 contains 15 residues. CDR1 and CDR2 (germline): MNHEY, SVGAGI. V was trimmed by 2 bases and J by 4 bases, leaving 13 bases between them.

V usage is TRBV15 and J usage is TRBJ2-3, with D perhaps TRBD2 (7 bases). Germline loops: CDR1 LNHNV, CDR2 YYDKDF (reference sequence). V was trimmed by 8 bases and J by 2 bases, leaving 17 bases between them. The CDR3 has 15 residues. CDR3 residues: CATVAGEGNTDTQYF. CDR3 nucleotides: TGTGCCACCGTGGCAGGGGAGGGCAACACAGATACGCAGTATTTT.

This clone was observed a few times. The rearrangement links TRBV27 to TRBJ2-7, with D possibly TRBD1 on 6 matching bases. V lost 2 bases and J 6 bases, leaving 14 bases between the germline ends. Germline V lookup: CDR1 MNHEY, CDR2 SMNVEV (reference sequence). The CDR3 is made up of 14 amino acids. The DNA of the CDR3 is TGTGCCAGCAGTTTAACCGGGCCACAGGGCGAGCAGTACTTC. This translates into CASSLTGPQGEQYF.

The rearrangement joins TRBV19 to TRBJ2-7, with 9 bases aligning to TRBD2. Trimming took 6 bases from V and 0 from J; bases not matched to a gene: 3. Germline-derived CDR1 and CDR2 are LNHDA and SQIVND (reference sequence). CDR3 length: 14 residues. CDR3 in amino acids: CASRTSGNSYEQYF. Written as DNA, the CDR3 is TGTGCCAGTAGGACTAGCGGAAACTCCTACGAGCAGTACTTC.